The T cell receptor (beta chain) described here comes from a study of blood T cell repertoires in COVID-19. Overall study context: Samples came from the United States, Italy and Spain, spanning acute and convalescent COVID-19. PBMCs, B-cell-depleted T cells, or T cells provided the cDNA or gDNA that made up the material.

Authors' methods: The authors estimated nucleated cell counts from reference gene primer amplification. The data were produced by immunoSEQ multiplex PCR, yet TCRdb's version contains in-frame clones alone and is incomplete. V, J and clone size reflect that table, while D and trimming were determined from the DNA. The repertoire holds approximately 99,000 clones, with about four fifths as singletons. Germline V lookup: CDR1 MNHEY, CDR2 SVGAGI. CDR3 length equals 16 residues. V was pared by 2 bases and J by 1 base, with 9 bases between. This clonotype originated in a woman over 75 with active or convalescent COVID-19. The sample consisted of peripheral blood. This chain joins TRBV6-5 and TRBJ2-6; TRBD2 is a possible D gene (6 bases). This chain's CDR3 is CASSYIGGSGANVLTF. The CDR3 DNA reads TGTGCCAGCAGTTACATCGGGGGATCTGGGGCCAACGTCCTGACTTTC.